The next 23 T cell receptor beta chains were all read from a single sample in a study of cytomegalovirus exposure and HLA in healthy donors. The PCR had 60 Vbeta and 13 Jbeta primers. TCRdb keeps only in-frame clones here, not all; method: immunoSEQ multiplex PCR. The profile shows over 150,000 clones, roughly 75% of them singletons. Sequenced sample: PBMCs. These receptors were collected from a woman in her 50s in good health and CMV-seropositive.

The CDR3, as DNA: TGTGCCAGCTCATTTTCCTCGGGACAGACATTATCGGGATCCACTGAAGCTTTCTTT. Translation gives CASSFSSGQTLSGSTEAFF. The chain recombines TRBV18 with TRBJ1-1; 7 bases line up with TRBD1. V gave up 5 bases and J gave up 4 bases; unmatched junction bases: 22. Germline V gene data show CDR1 as KGHSH and CDR2 as LQKENI. The CDR3 loop spans 19 amino acids.

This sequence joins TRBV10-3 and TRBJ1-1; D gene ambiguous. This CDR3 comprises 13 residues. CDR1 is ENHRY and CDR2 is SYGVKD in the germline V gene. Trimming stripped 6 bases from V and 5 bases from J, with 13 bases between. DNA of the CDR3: TGTGCCATCAGCGCGGGCGAAGGGACTGAAGCTTTCTTT. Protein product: CAISAGEGTEAFF.

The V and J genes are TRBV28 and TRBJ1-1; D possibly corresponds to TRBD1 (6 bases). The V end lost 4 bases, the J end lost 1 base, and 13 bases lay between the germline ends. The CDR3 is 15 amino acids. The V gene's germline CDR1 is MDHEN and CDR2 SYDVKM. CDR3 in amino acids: CASSSGGGSNTEAFF. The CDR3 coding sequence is TGTGCCAGCAGTTCCGGGGGGGGCTCGAACACTGAAGCTTTCTTT.

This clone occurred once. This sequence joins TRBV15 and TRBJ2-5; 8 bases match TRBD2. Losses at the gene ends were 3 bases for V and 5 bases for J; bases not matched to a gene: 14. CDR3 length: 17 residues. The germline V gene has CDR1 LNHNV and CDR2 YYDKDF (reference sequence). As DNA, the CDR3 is TGTGCCACCAGCAGCCACGAGCGGGGGCCGCTGGTTGAGACCCAGTACTTC. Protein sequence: CATSSHERGPLVETQYF.

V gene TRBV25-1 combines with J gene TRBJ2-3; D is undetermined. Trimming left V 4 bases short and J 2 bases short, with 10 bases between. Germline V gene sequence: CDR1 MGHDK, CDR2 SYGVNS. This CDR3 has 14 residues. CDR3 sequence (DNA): TGTGCCAGCAGTGTCCGACTGACCACAGATACGCAGTATTTT. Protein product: CASSVRLTTDTQYF. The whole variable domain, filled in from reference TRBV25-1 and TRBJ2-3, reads EADIYQTPRYLVIGTGKKITLECSQTMGHDKMYWYQQDPGMELHLIHYSYGVNSTEKGDLSSESTVSRIRTEHFPLTLESARPSHTSQYLCASSVRLTTDTQYFGPGTRLTVL.

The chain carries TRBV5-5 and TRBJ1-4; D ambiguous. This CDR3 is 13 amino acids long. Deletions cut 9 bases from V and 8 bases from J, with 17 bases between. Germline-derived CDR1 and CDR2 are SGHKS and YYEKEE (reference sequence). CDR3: CANSRGGGEKLFF. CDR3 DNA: TGTGCCAACTCGAGAGGTGGAGGAGAAAAACTGTTTTTT.

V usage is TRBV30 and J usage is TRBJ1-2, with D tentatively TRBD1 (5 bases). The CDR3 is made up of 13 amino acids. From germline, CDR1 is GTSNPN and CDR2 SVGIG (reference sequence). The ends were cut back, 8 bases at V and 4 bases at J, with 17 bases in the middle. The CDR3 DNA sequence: TGTGCCAGCCGGGGGGATCGGGTCTATGGCTACACCTTC. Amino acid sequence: CASRGDRVYGYTF.

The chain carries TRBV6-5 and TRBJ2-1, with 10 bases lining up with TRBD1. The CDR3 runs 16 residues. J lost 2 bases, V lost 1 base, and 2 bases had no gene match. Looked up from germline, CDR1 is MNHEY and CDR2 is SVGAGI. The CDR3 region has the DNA TGTGCCAGCAGTTACTTTGGACAGGGGGCCTACAATGAGCAGTTCTTC. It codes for CASSYFGQGAYNEQFF.

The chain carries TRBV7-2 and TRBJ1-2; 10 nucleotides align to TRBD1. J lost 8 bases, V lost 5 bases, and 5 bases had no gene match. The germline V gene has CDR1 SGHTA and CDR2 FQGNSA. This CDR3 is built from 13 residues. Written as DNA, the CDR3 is TGTGCCAGCAGCAGAGGACAGGGGGGAGGCTACACCTTC. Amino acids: CASSRGQGGGYTF.

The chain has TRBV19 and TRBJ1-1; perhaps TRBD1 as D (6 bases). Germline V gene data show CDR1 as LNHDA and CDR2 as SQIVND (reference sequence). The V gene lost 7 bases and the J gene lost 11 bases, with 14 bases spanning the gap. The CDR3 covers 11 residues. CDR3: CASTGGQAAFF. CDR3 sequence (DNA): TGTGCCAGTACTGGGGGCCAGGCGGCTTTCTTT.

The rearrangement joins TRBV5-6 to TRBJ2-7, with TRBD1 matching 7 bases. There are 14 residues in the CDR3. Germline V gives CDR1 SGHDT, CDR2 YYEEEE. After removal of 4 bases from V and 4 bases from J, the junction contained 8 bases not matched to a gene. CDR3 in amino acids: CASSLRDSYYEQYF. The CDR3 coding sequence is TGTGCCAGCAGCCTCCGGGACAGCTATTACGAGCAGTACTTC.

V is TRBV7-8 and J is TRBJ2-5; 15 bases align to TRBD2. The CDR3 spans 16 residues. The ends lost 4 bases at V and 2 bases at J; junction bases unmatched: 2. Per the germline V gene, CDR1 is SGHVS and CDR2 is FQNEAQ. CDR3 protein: CASSSGLAGGQETQYF. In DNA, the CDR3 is TGTGCCAGCAGCTCCGGACTAGCGGGGGGGCAAGAGACCCAGTACTTC. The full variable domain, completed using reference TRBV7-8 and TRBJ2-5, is GAGVSQSPRYKVAKRGQDVALRCDPISGHVSLFWYQQALGQGPEFLTYFQNEAQLDKSGLPSDRFFAERPEGSVSTLKIQRTQQEDSAVYLCASSSGLAGGQETQYFGPGTRLLVL.

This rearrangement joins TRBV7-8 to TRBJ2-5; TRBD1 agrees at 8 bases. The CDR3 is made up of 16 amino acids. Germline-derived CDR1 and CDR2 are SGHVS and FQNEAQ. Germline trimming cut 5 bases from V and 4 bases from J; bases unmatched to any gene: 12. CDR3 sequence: CASSQRGFDRGETQYF. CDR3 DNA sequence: TGTGCCAGCAGCCAACGGGGCTTTGACAGGGGAGAGACCCAGTACTTC.

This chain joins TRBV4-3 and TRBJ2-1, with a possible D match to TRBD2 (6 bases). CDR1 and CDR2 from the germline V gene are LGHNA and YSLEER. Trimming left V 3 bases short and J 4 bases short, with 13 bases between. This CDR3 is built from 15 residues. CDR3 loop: CASSQVAVPYNEQFF. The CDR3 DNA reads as TGCGCCAGCAGCCAGGTAGCGGTTCCATACAATGAGCAGTTCTTC.

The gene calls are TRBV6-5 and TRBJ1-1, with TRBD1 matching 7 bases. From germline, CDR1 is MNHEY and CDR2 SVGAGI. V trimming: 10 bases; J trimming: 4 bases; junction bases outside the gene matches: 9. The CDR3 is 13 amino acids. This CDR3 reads CATQTGQLTEAFF. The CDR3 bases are TGTGCCACGCAAACGGGACAGCTCACTGAAGCTTTCTTT.

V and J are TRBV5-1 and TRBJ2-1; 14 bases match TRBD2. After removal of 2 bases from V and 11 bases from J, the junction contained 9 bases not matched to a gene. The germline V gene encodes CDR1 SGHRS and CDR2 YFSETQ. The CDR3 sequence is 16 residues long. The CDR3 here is CASSFLLTSGGAQQFF. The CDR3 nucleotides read TGCGCCAGCAGCTTCCTTCTGACTAGCGGGGGGGCTCAGCAGTTCTTC.

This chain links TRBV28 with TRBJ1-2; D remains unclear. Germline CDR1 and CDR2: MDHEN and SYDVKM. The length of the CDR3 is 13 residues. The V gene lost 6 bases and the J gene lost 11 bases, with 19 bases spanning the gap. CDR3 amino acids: CASRADQIRSYTF. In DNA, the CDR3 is TGTGCCAGCAGGGCCGACCAGATTAGGAGTTACACCTTC.

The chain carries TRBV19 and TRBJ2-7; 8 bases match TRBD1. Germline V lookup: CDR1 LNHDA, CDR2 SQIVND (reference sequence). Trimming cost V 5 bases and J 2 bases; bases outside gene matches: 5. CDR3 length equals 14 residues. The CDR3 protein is CASSPGTGTYEQYF. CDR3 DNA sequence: TGTGCCAGTAGTCCCGGGACAGGAACCTACGAGCAGTACTTC.

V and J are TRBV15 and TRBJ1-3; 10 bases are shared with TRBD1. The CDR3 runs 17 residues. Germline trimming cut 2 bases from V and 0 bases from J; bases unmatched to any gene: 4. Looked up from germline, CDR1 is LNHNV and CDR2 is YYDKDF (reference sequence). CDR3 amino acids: CATSRLTGGASGNTIYF. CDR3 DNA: TGTGCCACCAGCAGATTGACAGGGGGCGCCTCTGGAAACACCATATATTTT.

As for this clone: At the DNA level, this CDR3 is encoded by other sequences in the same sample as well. The CDR3 DNA sequence: TGTGCCAGCAGCTTAGGGTTGGGCGAGACCCAGTACTTC. As protein: CASSLGLGETQYF. The chain joins TRBV7-2 to TRBJ2-5, with D hard to call. With 1 base removed from V and 5 bases from J, the gap between germline ends came to 8 bases. Germline assignment: CDR1 SGHTA and CDR2 FQGNSA. CDR3 length: 13 amino acids.

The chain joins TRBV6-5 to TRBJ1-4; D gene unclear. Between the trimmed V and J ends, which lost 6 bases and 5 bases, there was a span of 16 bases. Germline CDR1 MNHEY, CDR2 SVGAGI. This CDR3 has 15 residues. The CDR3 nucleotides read TGTGCCAGCAGCCCCGAGGGAGGGAGGAATGAAAAACTGTTTTTT. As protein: CASSPEGGRNEKLFF.

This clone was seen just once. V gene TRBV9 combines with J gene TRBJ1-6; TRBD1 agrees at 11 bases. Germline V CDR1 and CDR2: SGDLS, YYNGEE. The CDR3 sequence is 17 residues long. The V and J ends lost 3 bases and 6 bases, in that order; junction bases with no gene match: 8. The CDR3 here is CASSATGTGGANSPLHF. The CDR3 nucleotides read TGTGCCAGCAGCGCCACTGGGACAGGGGGAGCTAATTCACCCCTCCACTTT.

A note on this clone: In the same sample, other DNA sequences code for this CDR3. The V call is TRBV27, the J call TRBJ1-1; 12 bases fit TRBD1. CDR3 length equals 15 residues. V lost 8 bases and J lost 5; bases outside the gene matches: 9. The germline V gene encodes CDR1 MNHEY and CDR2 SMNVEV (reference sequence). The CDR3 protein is CASGTGGVGGTEAFF. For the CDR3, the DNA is TGTGCCAGCGGGACAGGGGGCGTGGGGGGGACTGAAGCTTTCTTT.